The present TCR beta chain was sequenced within a study of vaccination and CD4 T cells after COVID-19. General study points: Convalescent patients had 304 of 307 vaccine-specific clones showing spike mono-reactivity. Relatively few convalescent patients were studied; early post-infection timepoints were not included.

This clonotype was detected a few times. Its specificity is unknown. CDR3 length equals 15 residues. In germline, CDR1 is MNHNS, CDR2 SASEGT. V was clipped by 6 bases and J by 2 bases; unmatched bases: 9. Once obtained from cultured CD4+ T cells, the DNA was sequenced using the Oncomine TCR Beta short-read assay. TCRdb reanalysed the PCR reads using MiXCR and keeps one entry per CDR3 protein. This table holds over 3,500 distinct CDR3 sequences, around 20% found once. Treatment indicated: roughly ten-day PBMC culture with coronavirus spike peptide pools or control peptides (ViraFEST assay). Wells contained roughly 2 million PBMCs each, and these were cultured with 8.5 to 10 IU/ml IL-2 and about 11 ug/ml peptide pools. The cultures had half their medium swapped for fresh IL-2 medium on days 3 and 7.

The specimen sequenced was CD4+ T cells from blood, cultured in vitro. V and J are TRBV6-1 and TRBJ2-7, with TRBD1 identical over 8 bases. This receptor was identified in a human donor who had recovered from COVID-19. CDR3 sequence reads: CASSLGQGFTYEQYF. The CDR3 DNA follows: TGTGCCAGCAGCCTAGGACAGGGCTTCACCTACGAGCAGTACTTC.